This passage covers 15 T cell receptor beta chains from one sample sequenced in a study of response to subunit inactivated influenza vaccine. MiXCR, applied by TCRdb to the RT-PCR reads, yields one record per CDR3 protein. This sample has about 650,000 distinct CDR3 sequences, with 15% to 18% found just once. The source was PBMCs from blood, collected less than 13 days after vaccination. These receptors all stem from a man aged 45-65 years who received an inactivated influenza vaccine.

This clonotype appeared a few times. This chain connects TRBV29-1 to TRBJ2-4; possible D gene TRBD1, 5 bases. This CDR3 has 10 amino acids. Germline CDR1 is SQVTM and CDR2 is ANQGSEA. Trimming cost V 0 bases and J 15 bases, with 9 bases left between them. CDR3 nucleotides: TGCAGCGTTGAAGAAGGGGCGCGGTACTTC. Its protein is CSVEEGARYF.

CDR3 nucleotide sequence: TGCGCCAGCAGCACACAGGATTCCGCAGATACGCAGTATTTT. Translation: CASSTQDSADTQYF. The rearrangement joins TRBV4-1 to TRBJ2-3; D might be TRBD1 (5 bases). CDR1 and CDR2 from the germline V gene are MGHRA and YSYEKL. Deletions cut 5 bases from V and 4 bases from J, with 13 bases between. The CDR3 extends over 14 amino acids.

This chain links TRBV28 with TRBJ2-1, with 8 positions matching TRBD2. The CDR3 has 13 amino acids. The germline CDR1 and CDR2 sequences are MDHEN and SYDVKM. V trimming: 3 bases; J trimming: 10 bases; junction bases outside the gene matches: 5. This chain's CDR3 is CASSLVSGIEQFF. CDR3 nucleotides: TGTGCCAGCAGTTTGGTTAGCGGGATCGAGCAGTTCTTC.

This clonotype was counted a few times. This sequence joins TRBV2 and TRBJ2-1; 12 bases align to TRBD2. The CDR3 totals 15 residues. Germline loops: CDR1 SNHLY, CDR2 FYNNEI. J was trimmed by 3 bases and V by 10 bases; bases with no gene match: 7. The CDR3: CAIGLAGPNYNEQFF. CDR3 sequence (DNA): TGTGCCATCGGACTAGCGGGACCGAACTACAATGAGCAGTTCTTC.

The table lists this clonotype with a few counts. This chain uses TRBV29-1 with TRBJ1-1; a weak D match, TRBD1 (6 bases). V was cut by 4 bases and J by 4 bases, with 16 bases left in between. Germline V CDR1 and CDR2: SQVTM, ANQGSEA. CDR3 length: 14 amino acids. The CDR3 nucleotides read TGCAGCGTTGCAGGTCTAGCCAGGGGCACTGAAGCTTTCTTT. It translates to CSVAGLARGTEAFF.

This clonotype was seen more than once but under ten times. In nucleotides, the CDR3 is TGTGCCAGCAGTCAAGGACAGGGGGCTGCTGGGGCCAACGTCCTGACTTTC. Translating it yields CASSQGQGAAGANVLTF. The rearrangement links TRBV6-2 or TRBV6-3 to TRBJ2-6; the match to TRBD1 covers 11 bases. The CDR3 length is 17 residues. Looked up from germline, CDR1 is MNHEY and CDR2 is SVGEGT. V lost 5 bases to trimming and J lost 2 bases; unmatched junction nucleotides: 5.

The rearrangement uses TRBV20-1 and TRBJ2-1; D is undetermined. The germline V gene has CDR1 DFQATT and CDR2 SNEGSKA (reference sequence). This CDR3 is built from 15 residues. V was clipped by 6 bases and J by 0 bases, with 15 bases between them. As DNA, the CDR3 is TGCAGTGCACTTTCGGGCCAAAGCTCCTACAATGAGCAGTTCTTC. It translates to CSALSGQSSYNEQFF.

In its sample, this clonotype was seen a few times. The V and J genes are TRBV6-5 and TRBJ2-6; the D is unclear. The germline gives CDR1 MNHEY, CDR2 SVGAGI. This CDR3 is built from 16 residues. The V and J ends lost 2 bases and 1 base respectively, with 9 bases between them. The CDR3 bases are TGTGCCAGCAGTTACCGTCCCGGGTCTGGGGCCAACGTCCTGACTTTC. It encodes CASSYRPGSGANVLTF.

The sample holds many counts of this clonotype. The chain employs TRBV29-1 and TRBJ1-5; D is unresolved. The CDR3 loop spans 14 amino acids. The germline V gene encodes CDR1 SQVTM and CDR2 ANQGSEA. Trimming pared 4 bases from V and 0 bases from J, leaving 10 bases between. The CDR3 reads CSVATGSSNQPQHF. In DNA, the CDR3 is TGCAGCGTTGCTACGGGGAGTAGCAATCAGCCCCAGCATTTT.

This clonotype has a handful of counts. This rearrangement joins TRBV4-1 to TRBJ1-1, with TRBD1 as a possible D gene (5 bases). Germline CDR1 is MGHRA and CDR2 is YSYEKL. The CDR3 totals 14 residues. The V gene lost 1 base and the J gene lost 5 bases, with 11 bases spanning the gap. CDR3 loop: CASSQVQGETEAFF. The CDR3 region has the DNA TGCGCCAGCAGCCAAGTGCAGGGTGAGACTGAAGCTTTCTTT.

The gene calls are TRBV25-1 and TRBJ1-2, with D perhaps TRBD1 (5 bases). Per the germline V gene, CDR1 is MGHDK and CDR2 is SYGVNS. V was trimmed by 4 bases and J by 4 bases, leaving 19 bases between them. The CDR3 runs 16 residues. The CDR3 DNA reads TGTGCCAGCAGTGGGATTTCCGGGACGACCCCCTATGGCTACACCTTC. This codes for CASSGISGTTPYGYTF.

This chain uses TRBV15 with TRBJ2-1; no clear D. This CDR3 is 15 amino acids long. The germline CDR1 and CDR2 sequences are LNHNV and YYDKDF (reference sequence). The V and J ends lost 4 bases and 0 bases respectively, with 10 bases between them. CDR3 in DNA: TGTGCCACCAGCAAAGCTAGGGCCTCCTACAATGAGCAGTTCTTC. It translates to CATSKARASYNEQFF.

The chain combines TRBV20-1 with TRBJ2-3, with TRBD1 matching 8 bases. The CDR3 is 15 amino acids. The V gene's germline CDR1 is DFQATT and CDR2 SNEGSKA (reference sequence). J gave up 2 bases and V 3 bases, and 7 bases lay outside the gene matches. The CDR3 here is CSARISRGPTDTQYF. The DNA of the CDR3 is TGCAGTGCTAGGATCAGCAGGGGGCCCACAGATACGCAGTATTTT.

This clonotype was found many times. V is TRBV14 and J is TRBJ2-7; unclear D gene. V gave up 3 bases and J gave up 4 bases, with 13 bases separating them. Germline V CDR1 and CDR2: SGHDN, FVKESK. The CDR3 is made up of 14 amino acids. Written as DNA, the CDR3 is TGTGCCAGCAGCCATACCCTGGGGTTGTACGAGCAGTACTTC. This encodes CASSHTLGLYEQYF.

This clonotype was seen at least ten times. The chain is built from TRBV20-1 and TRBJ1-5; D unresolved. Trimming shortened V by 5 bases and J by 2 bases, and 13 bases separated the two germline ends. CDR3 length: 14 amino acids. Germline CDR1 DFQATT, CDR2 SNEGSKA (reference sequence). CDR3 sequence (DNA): TGCAGTGCTGGGTCTTTGGGAGGCAATCAGCCCCAGCATTTT. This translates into CSAGSLGGNQPQHF.